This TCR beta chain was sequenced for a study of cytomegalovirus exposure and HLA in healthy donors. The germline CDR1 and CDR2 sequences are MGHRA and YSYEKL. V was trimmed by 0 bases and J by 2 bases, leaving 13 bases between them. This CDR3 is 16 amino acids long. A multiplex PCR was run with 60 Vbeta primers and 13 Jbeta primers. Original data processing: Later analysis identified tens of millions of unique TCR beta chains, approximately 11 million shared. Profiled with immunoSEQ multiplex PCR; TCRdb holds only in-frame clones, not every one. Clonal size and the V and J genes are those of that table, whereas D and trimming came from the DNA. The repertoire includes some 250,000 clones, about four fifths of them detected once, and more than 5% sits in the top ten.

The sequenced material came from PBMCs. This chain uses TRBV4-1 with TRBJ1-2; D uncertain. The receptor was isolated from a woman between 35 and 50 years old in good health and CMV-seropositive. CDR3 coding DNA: TGCGCCAGCAGCCAAGATGTGGCCGGGAGAAACTATGGCTACACCTTC. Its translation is CASSQDVAGRNYGYTF.